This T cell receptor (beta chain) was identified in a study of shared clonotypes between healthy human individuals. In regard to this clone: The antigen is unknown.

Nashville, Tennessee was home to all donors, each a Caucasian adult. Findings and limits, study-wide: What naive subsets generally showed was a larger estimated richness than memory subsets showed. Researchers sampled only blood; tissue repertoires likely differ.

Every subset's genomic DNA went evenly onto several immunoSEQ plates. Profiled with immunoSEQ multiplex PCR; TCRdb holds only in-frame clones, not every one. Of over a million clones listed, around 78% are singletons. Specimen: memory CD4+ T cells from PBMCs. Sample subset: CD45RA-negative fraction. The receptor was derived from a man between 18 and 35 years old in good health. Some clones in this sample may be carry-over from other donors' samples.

DNA of the CDR3: TGCGCCAGCCGACCCGGGACAGGGGAGCCCCCTGGCGAGCAGTACTTC. This gives the protein CASRPGTGEPPGEQYF. The chain combines TRBV5-1 with TRBJ2-7, with 10 bases fitting TRBD1. This CDR3 comprises 16 residues. Losses at the gene ends were 7 bases for V and 6 bases for J; bases not matched to a gene: 16. Germline CDR1 SGHRS, CDR2 YFSETQ.